The 15 T cell receptor beta chains below were found in one sample sequenced in a study of blood T cell repertoires in COVID-19. Assay: immunoSEQ multiplex PCR; the TCRdb copy retains only in-frame clones and omits some. Counted here are 250,000 to 300,000 clones, about 88% occurring once; the ten biggest clones make up 2% to 2.5%. The sequencing input was PBMCs or T cells enriched from blood (not recorded which). The receptors here all came from a woman between 55 and 75 years old in a cohort exposed to, infected with or recovered from COVID-19 (not recorded which).

The V gene is TRBV9, the J gene TRBJ1-2; maybe TRBD1 (5 bases). V dropped 4 bases and J dropped 8 bases, with 18 bases sitting between them. Germline V gene sequence: CDR1 SGDLS, CDR2 YYNGEE. The CDR3 is 14 amino acids. CDR3 coding DNA: TGTGCCAGCAGCTCCGGGACCGTGGGAGGGGGCTACACCTTC. Encoded protein: CASSSGTVGGGYTF.

CDR3 amino acids: CASSIGTGSGTREQFF. The DNA for the CDR3 is TGTGCCAGTAGTATCGGGACAGGGTCGGGGACAAGGGAGCAGTTCTTC. This chain uses TRBV19 with TRBJ2-1, with 9 bases aligning to TRBD1. Germline lookup yields CDR1 LNHDA and CDR2 SQIVND (reference sequence). The J segment lost 10 bases and the V segment lost 3 bases, leaving 13 bases of the junction unmatched. The CDR3 contains 16 residues.

The V gene is TRBV10-2, the J gene TRBJ1-5; the D is unclear. Germline lookup yields CDR1 WSHSY and CDR2 SAAADI. V was trimmed by 7 bases and J by 5 bases, leaving 18 bases between them. CDR3 length: 15 residues. The CDR3 is CASKLGGRRDQPQHF. The CDR3 DNA reads TGCGCCAGCAAATTAGGAGGGAGGAGGGATCAGCCCCAGCATTTT.

V and J are TRBV4-1 and TRBJ2-1; 8 bases align to TRBD2. The V segment lost 1 base and the J segment 10 bases; nucleotides outside the gene matches: 9. CDR1 is MGHRA and CDR2 is YSYEKL in the germline V gene. CDR3 length equals 15 residues. The CDR3 reads CASSQVGTRTNEQFF. In DNA form, the CDR3 reads TGCGCCAGCAGCCAAGTGGGGACTAGGACAAACGAGCAGTTCTTC.

This clone was recorded only once. V and J are TRBV10-3 and TRBJ2-3, with 9 bases fitting TRBD2. The CDR3 spans 15 residues. V lost 8 bases to trimming and J lost 4 bases; unmatched junction nucleotides: 10. The V gene's germline CDR1 is ENHRY and CDR2 SYGVKD. The CDR3 spells CAIGLRTSEADTQYF. Here the CDR3 DNA reads TGTGCCATCGGACTCCGGACTAGCGAAGCAGATACGCAGTATTTT.

As regards this clone: A read error may account for a junction end that differs from germline. The V call is TRBV7-7, the J call TRBJ2-3, with D unresolved. Germline V CDR1 and CDR2: SSHAT, FNYEAQ (reference sequence). This CDR3 spans 13 amino acids. This CDR3 reads CASSLAYTDTQYF. The CDR3 region has the DNA TGTGCTAGCAGCTTAGCCTACACAGATACGCAGTATTTT.

This clone appeared a single time. The genes are TRBV29-1 and TRBJ2-7; weak D call: TRBD1 (6 bases). The CDR3 is 12 residues long. The V end lost 3 bases, the J end lost 5 bases, and 11 bases lay between the germline ends. Per the germline V gene, CDR1 is SQVTM and CDR2 is ANQGSEA. CDR3 amino acids: CSVDQGTDEQYF. The CDR3 nucleotides are TGCAGCGTTGATCAGGGGACGGACGAGCAGTACTTC.

The count of this clone is one. The V gene is TRBV2, the J gene TRBJ2-7; 7 nucleotides line up with TRBD1. The CDR3 runs to 13 residues. V was pared by 6 bases and J by 0 bases, with 2 bases of the junction left unmatched. Germline V CDR1 and CDR2: SNHLY, FYNNEI. In nucleotides, the CDR3 is TGTGCCAGCAGCGGGGACAGCTCCTACGAGCAGTACTTC. This gives the protein CASSGDSSYEQYF.

This chain joins TRBV5-6 and TRBJ2-7, with a weak D call TRBD1 (5 bases). The V gene's germline CDR1 is SGHDT and CDR2 YYEEEE. The CDR3 sequence is 17 residues long. The V and J ends lost 0 bases and 3 bases respectively, with 19 bases between them. The DNA for the CDR3 is TGTGCCAGCAGCTTGGGGTCCAGGGAATTAAACCACTACGAGCAGTACTTC. It translates to CASSLGSRELNHYEQYF.

V usage is TRBV14 and J usage is TRBJ2-6, with D possibly TRBD2 on 6 matching bases. Deletions cut 1 base from V and 4 bases from J, with 11 bases between. CDR3 size: 16 residues. Germline values: CDR1 SGHDN, CDR2 FVKESK. The CDR3 sequence is CASSQVGGRGANVLTF. Here the CDR3 DNA reads TGTGCCAGCAGCCAAGTTGGGGGGAGAGGGGCCAACGTCCTGACTTTC.

The chain carries TRBV18 and TRBJ1-5; the match to TRBD1 covers 8 bases. Trimming cost V 6 bases and J 2 bases; bases outside gene matches: 3. CDR3 length: 14 residues. Germline CDR1 and CDR2: KGHSH and LQKENI. CDR3 residues: CASSVGQGNQPQHF. The CDR3, as DNA: TGTGCCAGCTCCGTGGGACAGGGCAATCAGCCCCAGCATTTT.

The chain employs TRBV30 and TRBJ1-4; D not certain. This CDR3 has 15 residues. In germline, CDR1 is GTSNPN, CDR2 SVGIG (reference sequence). V was trimmed by 2 bases and J by 8 bases, leaving 18 bases between them. The CDR3 DNA sequence: TGTGCCTGGAGTCCCCGCCCGGGGTTGGGGGAAAAACTGTTTTTT. Its protein product is CAWSPRPGLGEKLFF.

This chain joins TRBV6-5 and TRBJ2-7; D unclear. The germline V and J ends were trimmed by 3 bases and 6 bases, with 15 bases remaining between them. Germline-derived CDR1 and CDR2 are MNHEY and SVGAGI. This CDR3 comprises 14 residues. As DNA, the CDR3 is TGTGCCAGCAGTTATTCTCTGGGTTCGGGCGAGCAGTACTTC. The encoded protein is CASSYSLGSGEQYF.

J is TRBJ2-1 and V is TRBV9; D is possibly TRBD1 (6 bases). The V gene's germline CDR1 is SGDLS and CDR2 YYNGEE. V dropped 3 bases and J dropped 1 base, with 11 bases sitting between them. There are 15 residues in the CDR3. The CDR3 reads CASSELRGSYNEQFF. CDR3 DNA: TGTGCCAGCAGCGAACTTAGGGGGTCCTACAATGAGCAGTTCTTC.

V usage is TRBV28 and J usage is TRBJ1-5; D not resolved. CDR1 is MDHEN and CDR2 is SYDVKM in the germline V gene. The V and J ends lost 5 bases and 6 bases respectively, with 8 bases between them. This CDR3 is built from 12 residues. The CDR3 coding sequence is TGTGCCAGCAGTCCTCGGGGTCAGCCCCAGCATTTT. Protein product: CASSPRGQPQHF.